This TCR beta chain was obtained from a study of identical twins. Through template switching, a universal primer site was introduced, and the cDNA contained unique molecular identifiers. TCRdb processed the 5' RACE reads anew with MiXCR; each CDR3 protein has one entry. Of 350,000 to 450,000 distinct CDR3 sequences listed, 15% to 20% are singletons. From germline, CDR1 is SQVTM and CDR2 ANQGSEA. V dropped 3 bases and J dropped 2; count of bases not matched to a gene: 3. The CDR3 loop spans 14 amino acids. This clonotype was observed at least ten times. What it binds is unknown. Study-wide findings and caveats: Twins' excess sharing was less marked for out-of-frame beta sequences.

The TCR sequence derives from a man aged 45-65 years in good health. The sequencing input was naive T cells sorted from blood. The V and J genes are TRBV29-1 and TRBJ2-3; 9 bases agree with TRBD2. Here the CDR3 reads CSVEGTSPTDTQYF. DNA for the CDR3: TGCAGCGTTGAGGGGACTAGCCCCACAGATACGCAGTATTTT.